This TCR beta chain was identified during a study of OX40 agonist ivuxolimab in advanced cancers. Profiled with immunoSEQ multiplex PCR; TCRdb holds only in-frame clones, not every one. The sample has roughly 50,000 clones, about 90% seen once. This CDR3 is 12 amino acids long. The V gene end was trimmed by 8 bases and the J gene end by 2 bases; junction bases not matched to a gene: 2. CDR1 and CDR2 (germline): SNHLY, FYNNEI. The sequence was collected from an adult with an advanced solid tumor such as melanoma, head and neck, liver or kidney cancer. The chain has TRBV2 and TRBJ1-2, with 7 bases matching TRBD1. Sequences were derived from CD4+ or CD8+ T cells sorted from blood, sampled in a trial of the OX40 agonist ivuxolimab. The CDR3 here is CASRQGNYGYTF. CDR3 bases: TGTGCCAGCCGACAGGGCAACTATGGCTACACCTTC.